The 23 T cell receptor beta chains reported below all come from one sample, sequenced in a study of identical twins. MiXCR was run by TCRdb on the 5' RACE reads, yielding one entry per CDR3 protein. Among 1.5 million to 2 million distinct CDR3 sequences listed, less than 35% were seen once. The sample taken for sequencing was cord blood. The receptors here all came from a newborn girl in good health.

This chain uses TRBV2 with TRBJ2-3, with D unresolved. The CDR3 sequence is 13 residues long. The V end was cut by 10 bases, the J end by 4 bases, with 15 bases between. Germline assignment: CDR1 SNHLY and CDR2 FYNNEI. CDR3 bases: TGTGCCATTCCGGGCCCAGCCTCAGATACGCAGTATTTT. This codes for CAIPGPASDTQYF.

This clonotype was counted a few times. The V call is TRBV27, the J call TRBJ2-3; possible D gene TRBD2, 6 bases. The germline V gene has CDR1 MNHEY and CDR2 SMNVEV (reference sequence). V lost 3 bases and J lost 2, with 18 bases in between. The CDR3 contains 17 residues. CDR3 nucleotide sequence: TGTGCCAGCAGTTTCGGTGGGCGGGGAACCTTCACAGATACGCAGTATTTT. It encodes CASSFGGRGTFTDTQYF.

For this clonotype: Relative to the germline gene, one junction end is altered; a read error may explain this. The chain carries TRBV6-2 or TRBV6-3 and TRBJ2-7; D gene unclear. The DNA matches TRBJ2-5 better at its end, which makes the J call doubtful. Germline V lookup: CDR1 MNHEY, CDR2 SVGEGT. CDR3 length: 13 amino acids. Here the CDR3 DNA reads TGTACCAGCAGTTACCACCCCCGGGAGACCCAGTACTTC. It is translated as CTSSYHPRETQYF.

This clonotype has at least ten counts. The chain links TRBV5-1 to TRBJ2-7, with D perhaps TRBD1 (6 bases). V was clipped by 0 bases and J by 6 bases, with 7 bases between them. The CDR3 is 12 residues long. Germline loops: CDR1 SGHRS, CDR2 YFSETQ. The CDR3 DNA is TGCGCCAGCAGCTTGGAAGGGGGCGAGCAGTACTTC. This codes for CASSLEGGEQYF. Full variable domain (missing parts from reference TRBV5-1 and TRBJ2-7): KAGVTQTPRYLIKTRGQQVTLSCSPISGHRSVSWYQQTPGQGLQFLFEYFSETQRNKGNFPGRFSGRQFSNSRSEMNVSTLELGDSALYLCASSLEGGEQYFGPGTRLTVT.

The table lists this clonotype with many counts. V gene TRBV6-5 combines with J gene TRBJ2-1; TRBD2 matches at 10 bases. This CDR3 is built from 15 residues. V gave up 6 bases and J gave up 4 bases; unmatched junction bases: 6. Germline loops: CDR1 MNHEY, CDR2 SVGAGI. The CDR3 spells CASSWLAGGYNEQFF. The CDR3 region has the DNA TGTGCCAGCAGCTGGTTAGCGGGAGGATACAATGAGCAGTTCTTC.

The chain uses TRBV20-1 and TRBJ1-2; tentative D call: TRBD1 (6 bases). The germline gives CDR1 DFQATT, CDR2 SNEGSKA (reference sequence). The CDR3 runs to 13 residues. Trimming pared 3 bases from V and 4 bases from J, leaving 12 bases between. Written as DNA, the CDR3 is TGCAGTGCTAGTGGGGCAGGGGTCTATGGCTACACCTTC. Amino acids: CSASGAGVYGYTF.

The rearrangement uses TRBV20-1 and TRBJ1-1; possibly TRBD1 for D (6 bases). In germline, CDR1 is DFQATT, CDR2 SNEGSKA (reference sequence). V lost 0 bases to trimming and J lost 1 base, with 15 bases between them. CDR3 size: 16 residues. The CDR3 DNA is TGCAGTGCTAGAGATACGGGGCGCAGGGGGAACACTGAAGCTTTCTTT. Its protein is CSARDTGRRGNTEAFF.

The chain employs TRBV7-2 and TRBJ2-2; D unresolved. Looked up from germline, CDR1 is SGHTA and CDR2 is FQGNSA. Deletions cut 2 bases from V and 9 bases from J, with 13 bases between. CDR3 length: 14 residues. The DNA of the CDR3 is TGTGCCAGCAGCTTAAGGTCTTCGGTTAGGGAGCTGTTTTTT. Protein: CASSLRSSVRELFF.

The CDR3 reads CASSFWAEENTEAFF. The CDR3 DNA is TGCGCCAGCAGCTTTTGGGCAGAGGAGAACACTGAAGCTTTCTTT. V usage is TRBV5-1 and J usage is TRBJ1-1, with no clear D. The germline gives CDR1 SGHRS, CDR2 YFSETQ. The V and J ends lost 2 bases and 1 base respectively, with 12 bases between them. This CDR3 has 15 residues.

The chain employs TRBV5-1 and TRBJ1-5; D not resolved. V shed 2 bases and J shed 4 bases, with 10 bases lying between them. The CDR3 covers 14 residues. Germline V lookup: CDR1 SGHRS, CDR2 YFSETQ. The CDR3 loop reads CASSFSGPNQPQHF. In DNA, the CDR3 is TGCGCCAGCAGCTTCAGCGGGCCGAATCAGCCCCAGCATTTT.

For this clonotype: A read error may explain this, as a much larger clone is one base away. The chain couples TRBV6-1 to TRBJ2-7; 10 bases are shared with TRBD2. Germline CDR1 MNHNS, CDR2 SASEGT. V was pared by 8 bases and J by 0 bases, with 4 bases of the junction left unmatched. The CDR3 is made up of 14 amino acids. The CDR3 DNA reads TGTGCCAGCGGCCGGACTAGCGGCTCCTACGAGCAGTACTTC. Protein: CASGRTSGSYEQYF.

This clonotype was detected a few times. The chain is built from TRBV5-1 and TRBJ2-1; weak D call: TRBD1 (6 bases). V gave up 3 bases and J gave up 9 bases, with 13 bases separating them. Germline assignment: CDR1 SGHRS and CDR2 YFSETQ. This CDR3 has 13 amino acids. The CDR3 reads CASSSTDRSEQFF. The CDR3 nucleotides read TGCGCCAGCAGCTCTACCGACAGGAGTGAGCAGTTCTTC.

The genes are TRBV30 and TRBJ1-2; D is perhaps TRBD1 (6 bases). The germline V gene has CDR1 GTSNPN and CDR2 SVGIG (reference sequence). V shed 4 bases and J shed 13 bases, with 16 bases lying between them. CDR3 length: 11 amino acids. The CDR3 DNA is TGTGCCTGGACCCCTGGGACATCACTCACCTTC. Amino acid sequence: CAWTPGTSLTF. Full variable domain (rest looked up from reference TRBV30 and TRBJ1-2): SQTIHQWPATLVQPVGSPLSLECTVEGTSNPNLYWYRQAAGRGLQLLFYSVGIGQISSEVPQNLSASRPQDRQFILSSKKLLLSDSGFYLCAWTPGTSLTFGSGTRLTVV.

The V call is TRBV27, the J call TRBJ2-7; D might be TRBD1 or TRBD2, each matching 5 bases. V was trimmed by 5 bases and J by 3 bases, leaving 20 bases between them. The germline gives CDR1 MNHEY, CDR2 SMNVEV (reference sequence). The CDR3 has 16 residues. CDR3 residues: CASSLAQGHIIYEQYF. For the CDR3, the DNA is TGTGCCAGCAGTCTAGCCCAGGGTCATATTATCTACGAGCAGTACTTC.

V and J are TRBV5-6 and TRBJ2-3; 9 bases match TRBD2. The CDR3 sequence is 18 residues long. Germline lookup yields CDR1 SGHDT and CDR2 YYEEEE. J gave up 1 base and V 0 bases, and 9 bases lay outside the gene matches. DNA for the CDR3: TGTGCCAGCAGCTTGGCCGGGACTAGCCGCCCTCGCACAGATACGCAGTATTTT. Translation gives CASSLAGTSRPRTDTQYF.

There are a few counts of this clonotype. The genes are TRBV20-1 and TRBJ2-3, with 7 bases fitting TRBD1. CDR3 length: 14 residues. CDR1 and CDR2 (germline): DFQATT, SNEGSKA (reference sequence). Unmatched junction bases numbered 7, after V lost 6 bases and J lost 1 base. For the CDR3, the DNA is TGCAGTGCCCTAGGGGGCGGTCGCACAGATACGCAGTATTTT. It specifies CSALGGGRTDTQYF.

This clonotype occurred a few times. CDR3 protein: CSAKSPGQGSYEQYF. The CDR3 nucleotides are TGCAGTGCTAAAAGTCCGGGACAGGGGTCCTACGAGCAGTACTTC. The rearrangement uses TRBV20-1 and TRBJ2-7, with 10 bases that match TRBD1. V lost 4 bases, J lost 1 base, and 7 bases stayed unmatched. This CDR3 contains 15 residues. Germline V gene data show CDR1 as DFQATT and CDR2 as SNEGSKA (reference sequence).

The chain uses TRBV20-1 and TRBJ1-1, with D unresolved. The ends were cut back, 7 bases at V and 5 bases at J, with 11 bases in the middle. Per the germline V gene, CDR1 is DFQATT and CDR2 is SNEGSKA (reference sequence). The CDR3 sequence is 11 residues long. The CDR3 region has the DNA TGCAGTGAGGAGGGCGGTACTGAAGCTTTCTTT. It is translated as CSEEGGTEAFF.

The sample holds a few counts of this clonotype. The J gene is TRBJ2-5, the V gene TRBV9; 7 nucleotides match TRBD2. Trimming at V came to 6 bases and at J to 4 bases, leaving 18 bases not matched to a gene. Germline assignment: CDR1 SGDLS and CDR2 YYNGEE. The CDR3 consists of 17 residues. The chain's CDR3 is CASTKTGTTLGTETQYF. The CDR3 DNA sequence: TGTGCCAGCACCAAAACCGGGACTACCTTAGGTACAGAGACCCAGTACTTC.

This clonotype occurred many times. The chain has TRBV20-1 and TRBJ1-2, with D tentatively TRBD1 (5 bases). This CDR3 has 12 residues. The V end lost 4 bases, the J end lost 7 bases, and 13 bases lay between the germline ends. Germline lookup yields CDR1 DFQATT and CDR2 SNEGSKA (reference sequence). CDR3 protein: CSANQGSVGYTF. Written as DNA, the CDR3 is TGCAGTGCTAACCAGGGATCGGTTGGCTACACCTTC.

This chain's CDR3 is CSAWALSYEQYF. DNA of the CDR3: TGCAGTGCTTGGGCACTCTCCTACGAGCAGTACTTC. The chain recombines TRBV20-1 with TRBJ2-7; no firm D call. Germline loops: CDR1 DFQATT, CDR2 SNEGSKA (reference sequence). The germline V and J ends were trimmed by 5 bases and 0 bases, with 8 bases remaining between them. The CDR3 has 12 amino acids.

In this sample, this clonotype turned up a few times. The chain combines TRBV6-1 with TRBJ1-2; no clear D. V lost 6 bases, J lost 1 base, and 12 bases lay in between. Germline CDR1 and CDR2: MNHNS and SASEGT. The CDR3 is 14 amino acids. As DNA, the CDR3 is TGTGCCAGCAGGCAAGGGCCGGATAACTATGGCTACACCTTC. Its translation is CASRQGPDNYGYTF.

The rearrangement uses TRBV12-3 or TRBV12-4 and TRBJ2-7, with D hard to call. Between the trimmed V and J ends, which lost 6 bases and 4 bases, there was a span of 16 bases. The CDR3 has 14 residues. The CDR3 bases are TGTGCCAGCAGGCCGTCTTTGGGCCCTTACGAGCAGTACTTC. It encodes CASRPSLGPYEQYF.